The 18 T cell receptor beta chains below all came from one sample that was sequenced in a study of blood T cell repertoires in COVID-19. Profiling relied on immunoSEQ multiplex PCR, and the TCRdb table lists in-frame clones only, not all of them. The sample holds about 300,000 clones; around 88% are singletons and the top ten take 1.5% to 2%. The sample was peripheral blood. The receptors come from a woman in her thirties with COVID-19, enrolled during active disease.

This clone has only one observation. This CDR3 is also generated by other DNA sequences in the sample. The J gene is TRBJ1-5, the V gene TRBV2; D uncertain. V was pared by 2 bases and J by 4 bases, with 6 bases between. The germline gives CDR1 SNHLY, CDR2 FYNNEI. This CDR3 contains 13 residues. The DNA for the CDR3 is TGTGCCAGCAGTGAAATCGGGAATCAGCCCCAGCATTTT. Translated, it gives CASSEIGNQPQHF. Together with reference TRBV2 and TRBJ1-5, the CDR3 gives the full variable domain: EPEVTQTPSHQVTQMGQEVILRCVPISNHLYFYWYRQILGQKVEFLVSFYNNEISEKSEIFDDQFSVERPDGSNFTLKIRSTKLEDSAMYFCASSEIGNQPQHFGDGTRLSIL.

The chain recombines TRBV4-3 with TRBJ1-1, with no clear D. The CDR3 extends over 13 amino acids. In germline, CDR1 is LGHNA, CDR2 YSLEER. V was trimmed by 1 base and J by 3 bases, leaving 6 bases between them. CDR3 sequence (DNA): TGCGCCAGCAGCCAAGCAGCGTACACTGAAGCTTTCTTT. Protein sequence: CASSQAAYTEAFF.

This clone is a singleton in its sample. As DNA, the CDR3 is TGTGCCTGGAGTTTAGGGACAGTCAATCAGCCCCAGCATTTT. This translates into CAWSLGTVNQPQHF. The chain is built from TRBV30 and TRBJ1-5; 7 bases fit TRBD1. CDR1 and CDR2 from the germline V gene are GTSNPN and SVGIG (reference sequence). V dropped 2 bases and J dropped 3; count of bases not matched to a gene: 4. This CDR3 spans 14 amino acids.

CDR3 nucleotides: TGCGCCAGCAGCCACCTCCCGGGACAGGGCCAAAACATTCAGTACTTC. Translated, it gives CASSHLPGQGQNIQYF. The rearrangement joins TRBV4-1 to TRBJ2-4; 9 bases map to TRBD1. The CDR3 length is 16 residues. Germline assignment: CDR1 MGHRA and CDR2 YSYEKL. Trimming removed 3 bases from V and 5 bases from J; junction bases left unmatched: 8.

In this sample, this clone turned up once. The V and J genes are TRBV5-1 and TRBJ2-1; 8 nucleotides align to TRBD1. Per the germline V gene, CDR1 is SGHRS and CDR2 is YFSETQ. After removal of 4 bases from V and 6 bases from J, the junction contained 6 bases not matched to a gene. The CDR3 length is 14 residues. CDR3 in amino acids: CASSQQTGVNEQFF. Written as DNA, the CDR3 is TGCGCCAGCAGCCAACAGACAGGGGTCAATGAGCAGTTCTTC.

The chain combines TRBV11-2 with TRBJ1-6; D is possibly TRBD1 (5 bases). The CDR3 length is 17 residues. Looked up from germline, CDR1 is SGHAT and CDR2 is FQNNGV. Trimming cost V 5 bases and J 8 bases, with 22 bases left between them. This chain's CDR3 is CASSRLIPQGRHSPLHF. DNA of the CDR3: TGTGCCAGCAGCCGGCTCATCCCTCAGGGTCGACATTCACCCCTCCACTTT.

V is TRBV5-6 and J is TRBJ1-2; 8 nucleotides align to TRBD1. This CDR3 has 15 residues. The ends lost 1 base at V and 4 bases at J; junction bases unmatched: 6. Germline CDR1 and CDR2: SGHDT and YYEEEE. The CDR3 here is CASSLLGRGPYGYTF. CDR3 coding DNA: TGTGCCAGCAGCTTGCTGGGCAGGGGGCCCTATGGCTACACCTTC.

The rearrangement uses TRBV6-2 or TRBV6-3 and TRBJ2-5; TRBD1 aligns across 7 bases. V gave up 6 bases and J gave up 3 bases; unmatched junction bases: 13. The germline CDR1 and CDR2 sequences are MNHEY and SVGEGT. The CDR3 is 16 residues long. CDR3: CASSSYDRARKETQYF. CDR3 sequence (DNA): TGTGCCAGCAGCTCCTATGACAGGGCCCGAAAAGAGACCCAGTACTTC.

This chain joins TRBV5-8 and TRBJ1-1; D is uncertain. CDR1 is SGHTS and CDR2 is YDEGEE in the germline V gene. Trimming pared 5 bases from V and 0 bases from J, leaving 8 bases between. The CDR3 is 13 amino acids. The CDR3 loop is CASRPSLNTEAFF. The CDR3 nucleotides are TGTGCCAGCAGACCGAGCCTGAACACTGAAGCTTTCTTT. The whole variable domain, remainder taken from reference TRBV5-8 and TRBJ1-1, is EAGVTQSPTHLIKTRGQQATLRCSPISGHTSVYWYQQALGLGLQFLLWYDEGEERNRGNFPPRFSGRQFPNYSSELNVNALELEDSALYLCASRPSLNTEAFFGQGTRLTVV.

The V and J genes are TRBV6-6 and TRBJ2-7; 7 nucleotides align to TRBD2. Trimming removed 2 bases from V and 2 bases from J; junction bases left unmatched: 0. CDR3 length equals 13 residues. Germline V gene sequence: CDR1 MNHNY, CDR2 SVGAGI (reference sequence). DNA for the CDR3: TGTGCCAGCAGTTACGGACTAGCCTACGAGCAGTACTTC. Encoded protein: CASSYGLAYEQYF.

V is TRBV28 and J is TRBJ1-3; D is unclear. The ends were cut back, 3 bases at V and 4 bases at J, with 10 bases in the middle. The CDR3 totals 14 residues. Germline V gives CDR1 MDHEN, CDR2 SYDVKM. CDR3 residues: CASSLGGIGNTIYF. The CDR3 DNA sequence: TGTGCCAGCAGTTTGGGAGGGATCGGAAACACCATATATTTT.

The chain carries TRBV5-1 and TRBJ2-7, with 7 bases lining up with TRBD1. The CDR3 is 14 residues long. Germline V gives CDR1 SGHRS, CDR2 YFSETQ. V trimming: 4 bases; J trimming: 1 base; junction bases outside the gene matches: 5. The DNA of the CDR3 is TGCGCCAGCAGCAGACGGGACAGTTCCTACGAGCAGTACTTC. Amino acids: CASSRRDSSYEQYF.

The chain has TRBV6-4 and TRBJ1-1; TRBD1 matches 7 bases. V was pared by 6 bases and J by 1 base, with 8 bases of the junction left unmatched. This CDR3 region has 15 residues. Germline values: CDR1 MRHNA, CDR2 SNTAGT. CDR3 sequence: CASRLQGYGNTEAFF. The CDR3 nucleotides read TGTGCCAGCAGATTACAGGGGTATGGGAACACTGAAGCTTTCTTT.

V and J are TRBV7-9 and TRBJ1-6; D remains ambiguous. Trimming removed 4 bases at V and 5 bases at J, with 3 bases between. This CDR3 is built from 12 residues. Per the germline V gene, CDR1 is SEHNR and CDR2 is FQNEAQ (reference sequence). The CDR3 here is CASSSNNSPLHF. The CDR3 DNA is TGTGCCAGCAGCTCTAATAATTCACCCCTCCACTTT.

This clone has just a few counts. V gene TRBV6-5 combines with J gene TRBJ1-2, with D possibly matching TRBD1 (5 bases). The germline V gene encodes CDR1 MNHEY and CDR2 SVGAGI. Deletions cut 9 bases from V and 5 bases from J, with 16 bases between. The CDR3 sequence is 13 residues long. The CDR3 loop reads CASTPPSGYGYTF. CDR3 nucleotide sequence: TGTGCCAGTACTCCTCCTTCAGGGTATGGCTACACCTTC.

The chain carries TRBV6-5 and TRBJ2-7, with no clear D. The germline V and J ends were trimmed by 8 bases and 7 bases, with 21 bases remaining between them. Germline assignment: CDR1 MNHEY and CDR2 SVGAGI. The CDR3 spans 14 residues. The DNA for the CDR3 is TGTGCCAGCGATAGACTCCTGTTAGGTACGGAGCAGTACTTC. This translates into CASDRLLLGTEQYF.

The chain combines TRBV7-2 with TRBJ2-5; 11 positions agree with TRBD2. V gave up 2 bases and J gave up 4 bases; unmatched junction bases: 3. The CDR3 loop spans 15 amino acids. Germline V gene lookup returns CDR1 SGHTA and CDR2 FQGNSA. In DNA form, the CDR3 reads TGTGCCAGCAGCTTAACTAGCGGGGGTGGAGAGACCCAGTACTTC. It specifies CASSLTSGGGETQYF.

In this sample, this clone turned up once. The chain links TRBV27 to TRBJ2-2; D may be TRBD1 (6 bases). V gave up 8 bases and J gave up 6 bases, with 10 bases separating them. Germline V gives CDR1 MNHEY, CDR2 SMNVEV (reference sequence). The CDR3 spans 12 residues. The CDR3 nucleotides read TGTGCCAGCGAACAGGGTCCCGGGGAGCTGTTTTTT. It is translated as CASEQGPGELFF.